This T cell receptor (beta chain) is from a study of human T cells and chemical hapten exposure. Overall study context: Chiefly female patients presented with alopecia areata, totalis or universalis. TCR yields per sample varied, mainly owing to small pooled library volume differences.

What the library attached to individual cDNA molecules were unique molecular identifiers. MiXCR, run by TCRdb on the RACE reads, gives a single entry per CDR3 protein. The sample lists about 400,000 distinct CDR3 sequences, under 6.5% seen once, with around 5.8% in the top ten. The time point here: patch test 2, 6 weeks after DPC sensitization. Documented treatment: therapeutic diphenylcyclopropenone sensitization with weekly scalp DPC. At every patch-test visit, blood was drawn before the patch test was applied. The CDR3 has 14 amino acids. Per germline, CDR1 LGHDT and CDR2 YNNKEL (reference sequence). V lost 3 bases to trimming and J lost 4 bases, with 7 bases between them.

Specimen: whole blood, collected in connection with sensitization to the hapten diphenylcyclopropenone (DPC). This clonotype was obtained from a woman younger than 35 with alopecia areata. Some clones in this sample may be carry-over from other donors' samples. This chain uses TRBV3-1 with TRBJ2-6, with D perhaps TRBD1 (5 bases). The CDR3 nucleotides read TGTGCCAGCAGCCAGCCAGGGGGGGCCAACGTCCTGACTTTC. Amino acid sequence: CASSQPGGANVLTF.